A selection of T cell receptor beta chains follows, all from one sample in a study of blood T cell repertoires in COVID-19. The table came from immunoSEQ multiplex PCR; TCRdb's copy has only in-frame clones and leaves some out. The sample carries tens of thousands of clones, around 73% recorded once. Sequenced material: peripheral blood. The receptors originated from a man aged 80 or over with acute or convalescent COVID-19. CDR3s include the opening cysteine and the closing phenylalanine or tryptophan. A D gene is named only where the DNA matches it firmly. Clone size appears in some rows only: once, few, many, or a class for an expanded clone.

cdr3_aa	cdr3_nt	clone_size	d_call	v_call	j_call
CASSPPTANYGYTF	TGTGCCAGCAGCCCCCCGACAGCGAACTATGGCTACACCTTC	NA	NA	TRBV3-1/TRBV3-2	TRBJ1-2
CAISESSHSYGYTF	TGTGCCATCAGTGAGTCGTCACACAGCTATGGCTACACCTTC	NA	NA	TRBV10-3	TRBJ1-2
CATSDLTFDPGQGYSNQPQHF	TGTGCCACCAGTGATTTGACTTTTGACCCGGGACAGGGGTATAGCAATCAGCCCCAGCATTTT	NA	TRBD1	TRBV24-1	TRBJ1-5
CASSLRQGTAYEQYF	TGTGCCAGCAGCTTAAGACAGGGCACCGCCTACGAGCAGTACTTC	NA	TRBD1	TRBV7-9	TRBJ2-7
CASSLEQGQAFF	TGCGCCAGCAGCTTGGAGCAGGGGCAGGCTTTCTTT	NA	NA	TRBV5-1	TRBJ1-1
CASSRRGQGGANTGELFF	TGTGCCAGCAGCCGAAGAGGACAGGGGGGAGCGAACACCGGGGAGCTGTTTTTT	NA	TRBD1	TRBV11-2	TRBJ2-2
CSASQGSLDEQYF	TGCAGTGCTAGTCAGGGCTCTTTGGACGAGCAGTACTTC	once	NA	TRBV20-1	TRBJ2-7
CASSPAERVNTGELFF	TGTGCCAGCAGTCCCGCCGAGAGGGTTAACACCGGGGAGCTGTTTTTT	NA	NA	TRBV11-2	TRBJ2-2
CASSTGQRNQPQHF	TGTGCCAGCAGTACAGGGCAAAGAAATCAGCCCCAGCATTTT	few	NA	TRBV2	TRBJ1-5
CSVDTGRRDYMNTEAFF	TGCAGCGTTGATACTGGTAGGCGAGACTACATGAACACTGAAGCTTTCTTT	NA	NA	TRBV29-1	TRBJ1-1
CASRKDRVSSGELFF	TGTGCCAGCAGGAAAGACAGGGTGTCATCCGGGGAGCTGTTTTTT	few	TRBD1	TRBV7-9	TRBJ2-2
CASSVDSSGGYEQYF	TGTGCCAGCAGCGTAGACAGTAGCGGGGGCTACGAGCAGTACTTC	NA	TRBD2	TRBV9	TRBJ2-7
CASSQPDSSYEQYF	TGTGCCAGCAGCCAACCGGACAGCTCCTACGAGCAGTACTTC	NA	NA	TRBV11-2	TRBJ2-7
CASSLVPGVFSPLHF	TGCGCCAGCAGCTTGGTGCCAGGGGTGTTTTCACCCCTCCACTTT	few	NA	TRBV5-1	TRBJ1-6
CASSPGQTYGYTF	TGTGCCAGCAGTCCCGGACAGACCTATGGCTACACCTTC	NA	NA	TRBV6-5	TRBJ1-2
CASSDTGYSSYNSPLHF	TGTGCCAGCAGTGATACAGGGTACAGCTCCTATAATTCACCCCTCCACTTT	few	NA	TRBV6-1	TRBJ1-6
CASSPTSNTQETQYF	TGTGCCAGCAGCCCGACTAGCAACACTCAAGAGACCCAGTACTTC	NA	TRBD2	TRBV3-1/TRBV3-2	TRBJ2-5
CASSVSGIGNTIYF	TGTGCCAGCAGCGTCTCAGGGATTGGAAACACCATATATTTT	NA	NA	TRBV9	TRBJ1-3
CASSLDGVGYEQYF	TGCGCCAGCAGCTTGGACGGGGTGGGTTACGAGCAGTACTTC	NA	NA	TRBV5-1	TRBJ2-7
CASSPAGIETQYF	TGTGCCAGCTCACCCGCGGGAATCGAGACCCAGTACTTC	NA	NA	TRBV18	TRBJ2-5
CASSLDTPGTAKQFF	TGTGCCAGCAGCTTAGACACTCCCGGGACAGCAAAGCAGTTCTTC	NA	TRBD1	TRBV11-3	TRBJ2-1
CASSSTLTYGYTF	TGTGCCAGCAGCTCCACGCTAACCTATGGCTACACCTTC	NA	NA	TRBV7-9	TRBJ1-2
CASSTTGIGLWEQYF	TGTGCCAGTAGTACCACAGGGATTGGTTTGTGGGAGCAGTACTTC	few	NA	TRBV19	TRBJ2-7
CASSRRDSLTFEKLFF	TGTGCCAGCAGTCGCCGGGACAGTCTAACCTTTGAAAAACTGTTTTTT	NA	TRBD1	TRBV6-6	TRBJ1-4
CASSLDSRSANTGELFF	TGTGCCAGCAGCTTAGATAGCAGAAGCGCGAACACCGGGGAGCTGTTTTTT	NA	NA	TRBV11-2	TRBJ2-2
CASRGMNTEAFF	TGTGCCAGTAGGGGGATGAACACTGAAGCTTTCTTT	NA	NA	TRBV14	TRBJ1-1
CASSSGGEQYF	TGTGCCAGTAGTTCGGGAGGCGAGCAGTACTTC	NA	TRBD2	TRBV19	TRBJ2-7
CASSESVAGVRNEQFF	TGCGCCAGCAGTGAGTCCGTAGCGGGAGTGAGGAATGAGCAGTTCTTC	few	TRBD2	TRBV10-2	TRBJ2-1
CAWTPETGKQPQHF	TGTGCCTGGACCCCGGAGACAGGGAAACAGCCCCAGCATTTT	NA	TRBD1	TRBV30	TRBJ1-5
CASSPGGYGYTF	TGCGCCAGCAGCCCCGGGGGCTATGGCTACACCTTC	few	NA	TRBV5-1	TRBJ1-2
CASSPGQLPYEQYF	TGTGCCAGTAGTCCGGGACAGCTCCCCTACGAGCAGTACTTC	NA	TRBD1	TRBV19	TRBJ2-7
CASSLIAGVSDTQYF	TGTGCCAGCAGCTTAATAGCGGGGGTATCAGATACGCAGTATTTT	NA	TRBD2	TRBV7-2	TRBJ2-3
CAWSTSGRQETQYF	TGTGCCTGGAGTACCAGCGGGAGACAAGAGACCCAGTACTTC	NA	TRBD2	TRBV30	TRBJ2-5
CASSQRLAGVNEQFF	TGTGCCAGCAGCCAACGACTAGCGGGAGTGAATGAGCAGTTCTTC	NA	TRBD2	TRBV3-1/TRBV3-2	TRBJ2-1